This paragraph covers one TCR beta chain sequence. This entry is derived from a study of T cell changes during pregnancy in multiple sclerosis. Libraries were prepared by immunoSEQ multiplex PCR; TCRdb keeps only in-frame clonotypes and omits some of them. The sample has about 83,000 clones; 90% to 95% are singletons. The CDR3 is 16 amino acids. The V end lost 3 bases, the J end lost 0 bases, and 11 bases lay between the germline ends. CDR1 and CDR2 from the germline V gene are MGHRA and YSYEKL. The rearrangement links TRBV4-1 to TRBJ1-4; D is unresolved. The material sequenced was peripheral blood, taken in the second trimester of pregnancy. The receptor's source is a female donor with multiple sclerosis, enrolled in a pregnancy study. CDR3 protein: CASSQPYSATNEKLFF. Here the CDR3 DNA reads TGCGCCAGCAGCCAGCCTTACAGTGCAACTAATGAAAAACTGTTTTTT.